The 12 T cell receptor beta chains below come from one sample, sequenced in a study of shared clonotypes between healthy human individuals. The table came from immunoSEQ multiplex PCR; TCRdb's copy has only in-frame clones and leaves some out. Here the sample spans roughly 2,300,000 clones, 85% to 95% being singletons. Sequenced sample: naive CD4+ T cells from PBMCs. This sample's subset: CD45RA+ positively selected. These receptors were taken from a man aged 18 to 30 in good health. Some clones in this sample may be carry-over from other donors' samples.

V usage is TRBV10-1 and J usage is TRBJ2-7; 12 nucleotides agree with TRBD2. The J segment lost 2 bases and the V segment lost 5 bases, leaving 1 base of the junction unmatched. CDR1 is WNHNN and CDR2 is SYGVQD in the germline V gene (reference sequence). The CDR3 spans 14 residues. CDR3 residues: CASSPSGRAYEQYF. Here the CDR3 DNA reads TGCGCCAGCAGTCCTAGCGGGAGGGCCTACGAGCAGTACTTC.

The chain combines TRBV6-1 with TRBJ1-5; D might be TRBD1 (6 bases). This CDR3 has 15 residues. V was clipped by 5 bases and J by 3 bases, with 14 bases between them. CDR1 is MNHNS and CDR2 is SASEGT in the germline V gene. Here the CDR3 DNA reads TGTGCCAGCAGTTCCCAGGGGAGGGCCAATCAGCCCCAGCATTTT. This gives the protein CASSSQGRANQPQHF.

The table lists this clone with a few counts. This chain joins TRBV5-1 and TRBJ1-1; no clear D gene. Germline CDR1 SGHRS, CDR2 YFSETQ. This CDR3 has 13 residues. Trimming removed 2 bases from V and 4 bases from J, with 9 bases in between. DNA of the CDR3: TGCGCCAGCAGCTTCTCGGACGGCACTGAAGCTTTCTTT. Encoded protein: CASSFSDGTEAFF.

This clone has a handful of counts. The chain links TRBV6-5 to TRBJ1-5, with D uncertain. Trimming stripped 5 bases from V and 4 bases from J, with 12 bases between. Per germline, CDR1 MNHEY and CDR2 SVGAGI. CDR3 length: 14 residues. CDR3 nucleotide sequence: TGTGCCAGCAGTACGGGGATTCGGAATCAGCCCCAGCATTTT. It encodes CASSTGIRNQPQHF.

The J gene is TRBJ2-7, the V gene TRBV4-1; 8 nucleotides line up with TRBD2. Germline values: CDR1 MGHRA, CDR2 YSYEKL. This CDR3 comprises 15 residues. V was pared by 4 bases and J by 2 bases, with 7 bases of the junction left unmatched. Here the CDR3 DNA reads TGCGCCAGCAGCCCCGCCGGAGCGGGAGCCTACGAGCAGTACTTC. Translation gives CASSPAGAGAYEQYF.

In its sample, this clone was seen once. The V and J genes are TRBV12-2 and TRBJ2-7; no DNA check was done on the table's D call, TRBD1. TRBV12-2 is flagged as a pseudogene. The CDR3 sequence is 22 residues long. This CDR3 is CASRFEGTPKLTDRKTLYEQYF. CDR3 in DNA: TGTGCAAGTCGCTTCGAGGGGACACCAAAGCTGACAGACAGAAAAACCTTATACGAGCAGTACTTC.

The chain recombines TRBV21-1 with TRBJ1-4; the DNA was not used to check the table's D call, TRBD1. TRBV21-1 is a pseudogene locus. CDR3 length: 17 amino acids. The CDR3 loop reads CASSSKGAEQYLGKLFF. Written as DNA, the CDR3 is TGTGCCAGCAGCTCAAAAGGGGCGGAGCAGTATCTCGGAAAACTGTTTTTT.

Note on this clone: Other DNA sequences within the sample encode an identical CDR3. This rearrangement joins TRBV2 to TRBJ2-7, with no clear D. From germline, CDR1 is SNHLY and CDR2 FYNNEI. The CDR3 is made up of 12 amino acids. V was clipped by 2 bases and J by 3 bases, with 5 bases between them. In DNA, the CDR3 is TGTGCCAGCAGTGAAACGAGCTACGAGCAGTACTTC. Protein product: CASSETSYEQYF.

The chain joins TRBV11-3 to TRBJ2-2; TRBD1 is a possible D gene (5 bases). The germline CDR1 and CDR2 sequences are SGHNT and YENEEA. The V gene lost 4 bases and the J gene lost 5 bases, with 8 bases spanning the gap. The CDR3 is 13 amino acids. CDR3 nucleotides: TGTGCCAGCAGCTACGACAGAACCGGGGAGCTGTTTTTT. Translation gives CASSYDRTGELFF.

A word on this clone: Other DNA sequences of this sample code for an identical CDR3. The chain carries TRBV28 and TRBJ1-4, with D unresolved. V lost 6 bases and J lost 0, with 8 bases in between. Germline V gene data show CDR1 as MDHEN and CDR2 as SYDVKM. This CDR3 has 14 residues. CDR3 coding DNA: TGTGCCAGCAGAGGCGGTGCAACTAATGAAAAACTGTTTTTT. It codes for CASRGGATNEKLFF.

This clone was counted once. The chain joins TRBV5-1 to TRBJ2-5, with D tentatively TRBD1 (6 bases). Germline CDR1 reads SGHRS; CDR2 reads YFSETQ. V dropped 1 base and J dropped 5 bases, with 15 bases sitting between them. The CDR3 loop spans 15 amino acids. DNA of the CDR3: TGCGCCAGCAGCTTGCGCCAGGGGCAGGGCGAGACCCAGTACTTC. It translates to CASSLRQGQGETQYF.

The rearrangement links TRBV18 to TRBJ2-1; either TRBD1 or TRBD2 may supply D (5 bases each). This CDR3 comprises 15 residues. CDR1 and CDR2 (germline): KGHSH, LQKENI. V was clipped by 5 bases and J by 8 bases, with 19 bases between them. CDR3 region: CASSSTGTSSDEQFF. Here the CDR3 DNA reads TGTGCCAGCTCATCTACCGGGACCTCAAGCGATGAGCAGTTCTTC.